Following are 9 T cell receptor beta chains from one sample sequenced in a study of cytomegalovirus exposure and HLA in healthy donors. A multiplex PCR was run with 60 Vbeta primers and 13 Jbeta primers. Assay: immunoSEQ multiplex PCR; the TCRdb copy retains only in-frame clones and omits some. The table shows 210,000 or so clones, with less than 85% occurring only once. The sequenced sample was PBMCs. The receptor source for this set is a man aged 18 to 35 in good health and CMV-seronegative.

The rearrangement links TRBV5-1 to TRBJ2-5; no reliable D call. This CDR3 comprises 14 residues. V shed 0 bases and J shed 5 bases, with 11 bases lying between them. Germline CDR1 and CDR2: SGHRS and YFSETQ. The CDR3 protein is CASSLESSRETQYF. The CDR3 DNA is TGCGCCAGCAGCTTGGAGTCAAGCAGGGAGACCCAGTACTTC.

There are a few counts of this clone. The V call is TRBV7-9, the J call TRBJ2-7, with 7 bases matching TRBD1. CDR3 length: 17 residues. Per the germline V gene, CDR1 is SEHNR and CDR2 is FQNEAQ (reference sequence). V was clipped by 1 base and J by 4 bases; unmatched bases: 13. The CDR3 reads CASSLGRQGRGPYEQYF. CDR3 in DNA: TGTGCCAGCAGCTTAGGACGACAGGGAAGAGGGCCTTACGAGCAGTACTTC. Full variable domain (missing parts from reference TRBV7-9 and TRBJ2-7): DTGVSQNPRHKITKRGQNVTFRCDPISEHNRLYWYRQTLGQGPEFLTYFQNEAQLEKSRLLSDRFSAERPKGSFSTLEIQRTEQGDSAMYLCASSLGRQGRGPYEQYFGPGTRLTVT.

The J gene is TRBJ2-1, the V gene TRBV6-6; 9 bases fit TRBD2. The CDR3 has 13 residues. The germline V gene encodes CDR1 MNHNY and CDR2 SVGAGI (reference sequence). Trimming at V came to 9 bases and at J to 7 bases, leaving 7 bases not matched to a gene. CDR3 residues: CASSGRITNEQFF. The DNA for the CDR3 is TGTGCCAGTAGCGGGAGAATTACGAATGAGCAGTTCTTC.

The chain employs TRBV9 and TRBJ2-1; TRBD2 agrees at 14 bases. Per germline, CDR1 SGDLS and CDR2 YYNGEE. J lost 9 bases, V lost 6 bases, and 11 bases had no gene match. The length of the CDR3 is 16 residues. CDR3 region: CASKLSGTSGSGEQFF. The DNA of the CDR3 is TGTGCCAGCAAGCTATCTGGGACTAGCGGGAGCGGTGAGCAGTTCTTC. Variable domain in full (rest from reference TRBV9 and TRBJ2-1): DSGVTQTPKHLITATGQRVTLRCSPRSGDLSVYWYQQSLDQGLQFLIQYYNGEERAKGNILERFSAQQFPDLHSELNLSSLELGDSALYFCASKLSGTSGSGEQFFGPGTRLTVL.

The chain joins TRBV9 to TRBJ2-7; D may be TRBD1 (6 bases). The V gene's germline CDR1 is SGDLS and CDR2 YYNGEE. CDR3 length: 12 amino acids. Trimming stripped 3 bases from V and 5 bases from J, with 9 bases between. The CDR3 DNA sequence: TGTGCCAGCAGCGCACAGGGTAACGAGCAGTACTTC. It codes for CASSAQGNEQYF.

This chain connects TRBV2 to TRBJ1-2; 9 bases align to TRBD1. The CDR3 has 14 amino acids. Per germline, CDR1 SNHLY and CDR2 FYNNEI. With V trimmed by 10 bases and J by 8 bases, 14 bases remained unmatched. CDR3 sequence reads: CATTEDRGSSGYTF. CDR3 nucleotides: TGTGCCACCACCGAGGACAGGGGAAGTAGCGGCTACACCTTC.

The V and J genes are TRBV10-1 and TRBJ1-4; possible D gene TRBD1, 5 bases. This CDR3 region has 14 residues. Trimming stripped 9 bases from V and 6 bases from J, with 17 bases between. Germline V CDR1 and CDR2: WNHNN, SYGVQD (reference sequence). The CDR3 nucleotides read TGCGCCAGTTCTGATGGGGCAGCCGATGAAAAACTGTTTTTT. This encodes CASSDGAADEKLFF.

Only one count was recorded for this clone. V gene TRBV7-8 combines with J gene TRBJ2-1; TRBD2 is a possible D gene (6 bases). Deletions cut 0 bases from V and 2 bases from J, with 17 bases between. In germline, CDR1 is SGHVS, CDR2 FQNEAQ. The CDR3 consists of 18 residues. The CDR3 reads CASSLAFFREIAYNEQFF. In DNA, the CDR3 is TGTGCCAGCAGCTTAGCGTTCTTTCGGGAGATCGCCTACAATGAGCAGTTCTTC.

The chain links TRBV7-8 to TRBJ2-5; 10 bases are a match to TRBD1. The CDR3 extends over 14 amino acids. CDR1 is SGHVS and CDR2 is FQNEAQ in the germline V gene. Trimming took 5 bases from V and 5 from J; bases not matched to a gene: 5. CDR3 nucleotides: TGTGCCAGCAGCCAGGGACAGGGGCAGGAGACCCAGTACTTC. This translates into CASSQGQGQETQYF.